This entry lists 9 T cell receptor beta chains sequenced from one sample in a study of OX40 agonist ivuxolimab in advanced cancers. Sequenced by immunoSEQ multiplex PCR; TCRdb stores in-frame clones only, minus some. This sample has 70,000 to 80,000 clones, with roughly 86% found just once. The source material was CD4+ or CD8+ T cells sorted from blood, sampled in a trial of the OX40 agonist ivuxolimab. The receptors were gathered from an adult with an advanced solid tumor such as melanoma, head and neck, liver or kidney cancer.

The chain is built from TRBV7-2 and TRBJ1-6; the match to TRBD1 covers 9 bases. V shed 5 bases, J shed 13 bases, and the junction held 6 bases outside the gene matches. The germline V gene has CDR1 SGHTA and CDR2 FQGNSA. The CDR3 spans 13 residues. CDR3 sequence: CASSPSGQGPLHF. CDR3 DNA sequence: TGTGCCAGCAGCCCCTCGGGACAGGGCCCCCTCCACTTT.

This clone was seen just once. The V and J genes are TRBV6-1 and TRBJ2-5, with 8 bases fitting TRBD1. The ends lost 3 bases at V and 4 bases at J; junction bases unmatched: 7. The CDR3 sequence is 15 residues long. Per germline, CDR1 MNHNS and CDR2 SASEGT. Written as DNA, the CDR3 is TGTGCCAGCAGTGACACCAGAGACAGGGGAGAGACCCAGTACTTC. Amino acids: CASSDTRDRGETQYF.

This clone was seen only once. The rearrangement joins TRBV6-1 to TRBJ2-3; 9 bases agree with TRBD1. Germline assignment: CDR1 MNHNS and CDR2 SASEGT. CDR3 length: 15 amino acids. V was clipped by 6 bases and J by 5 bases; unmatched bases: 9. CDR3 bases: TGTGCCAGCAGGGCCACAGGGGGCGAGGTAGATACGCAGTATTTT. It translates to CASRATGGEVDTQYF.

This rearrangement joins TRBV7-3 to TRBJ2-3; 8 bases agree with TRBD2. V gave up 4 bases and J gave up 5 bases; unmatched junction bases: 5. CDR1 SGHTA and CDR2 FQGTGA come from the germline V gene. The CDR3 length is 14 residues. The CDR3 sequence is CASSSGLAGDTQYF. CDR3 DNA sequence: TGTGCCAGCAGCTCAGGACTAGCCGGAGATACGCAGTATTTT.

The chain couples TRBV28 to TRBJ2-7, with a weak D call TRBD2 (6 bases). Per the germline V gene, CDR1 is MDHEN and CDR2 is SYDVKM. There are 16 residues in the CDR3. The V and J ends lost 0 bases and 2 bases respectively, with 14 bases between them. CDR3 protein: CASSLWGLPDPYEQYF. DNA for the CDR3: TGTGCCAGCAGTTTATGGGGACTTCCAGATCCCTACGAGCAGTACTTC.

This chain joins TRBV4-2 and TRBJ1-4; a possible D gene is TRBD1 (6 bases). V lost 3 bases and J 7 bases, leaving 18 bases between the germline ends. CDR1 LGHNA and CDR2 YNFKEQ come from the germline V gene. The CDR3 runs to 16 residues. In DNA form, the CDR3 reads TGTGCCAGCAGCCAGGTAGGGGGAGACTTCGGTGAAAAACTGTTTTTT. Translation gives CASSQVGGDFGEKLFF.

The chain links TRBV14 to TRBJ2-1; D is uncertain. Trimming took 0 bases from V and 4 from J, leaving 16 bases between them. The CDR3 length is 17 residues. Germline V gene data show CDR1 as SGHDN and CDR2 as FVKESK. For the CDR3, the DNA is TGTGCCAGCAGCCAAGATAGGCCGCGGTTGCCATACAATGAGCAGTTCTTC. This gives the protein CASSQDRPRLPYNEQFF.

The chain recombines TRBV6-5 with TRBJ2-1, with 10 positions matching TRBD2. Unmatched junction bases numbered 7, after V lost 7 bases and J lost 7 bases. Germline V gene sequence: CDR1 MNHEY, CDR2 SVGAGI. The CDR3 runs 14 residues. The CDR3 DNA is TGTGCCAGCAAACCGGGACTAGCGTTTAATGAGCAGTTCTTC. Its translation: CASKPGLAFNEQFF.

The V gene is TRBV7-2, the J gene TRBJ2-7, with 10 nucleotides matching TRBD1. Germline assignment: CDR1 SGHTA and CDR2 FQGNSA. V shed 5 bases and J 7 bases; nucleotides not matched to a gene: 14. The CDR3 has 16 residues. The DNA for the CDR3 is TGTGCCAGCAGCCCCGGGACAGGGGACCTTCTACGGGAGCAGTACTTC. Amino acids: CASSPGTGDLLREQYF.